This TCR beta chain was found in a study of blood T cell repertoires in COVID-19. Germline V gene lookup returns CDR1 SGHVS and CDR2 FNYEAQ. V trimming: 5 bases; J trimming: 5 bases; junction bases outside the gene matches: 13. This CDR3 is 16 amino acids long. Sequenced by immunoSEQ multiplex PCR; TCRdb stores in-frame clones only, minus some. The sample includes about 170,000 clones, about nine tenths seen only once; the top ten take approximately 11%. This clone showed up just a few times. The rearrangement uses TRBV7-6 and TRBJ2-7; TRBD1 matches 9 bases. The clonotype comes from a woman in her sixties or seventies with COVID-19, enrolled during active disease. Sequencing was done on a sample of peripheral blood. The CDR3 reads CASSLERQGVRDEQYF. The CDR3 DNA sequence: TGTGCCAGCAGCCTTGAGCGACAGGGGGTTCGGGACGAGCAGTACTTC.